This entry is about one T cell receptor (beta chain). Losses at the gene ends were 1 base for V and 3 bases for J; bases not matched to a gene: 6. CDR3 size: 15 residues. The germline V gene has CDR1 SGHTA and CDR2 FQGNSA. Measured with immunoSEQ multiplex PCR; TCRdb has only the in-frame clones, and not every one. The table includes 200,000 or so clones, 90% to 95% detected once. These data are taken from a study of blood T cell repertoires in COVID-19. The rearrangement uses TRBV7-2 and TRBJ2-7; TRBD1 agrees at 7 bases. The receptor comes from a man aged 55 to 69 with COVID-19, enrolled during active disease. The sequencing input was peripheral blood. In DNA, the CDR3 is TGTGCCAGCAGCTTAGGACAGGGCCCTTTCTACGAGCAGTACTTC. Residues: CASSLGQGPFYEQYF. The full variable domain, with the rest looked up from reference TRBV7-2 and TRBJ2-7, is GAGVSQSPSNKVTEKGKDVELRCDPISGHTALYWYRQSLGQGLEFLIYFQGNSAPDKSGLPSDRFSAERTGGSVSTLTIQRTQQEDSAVYLCASSLGQGPFYEQYFGPGTRLTVT.